These 24 T cell receptor beta chains came from one sample sequenced in a study of cytomegalovirus exposure and HLA in healthy donors. It was with 60 Vbeta and 13 Jbeta primers that the PCR ran. Repertoires were generated with immunoSEQ multiplex PCR, while TCRdb's copy carries only in-frame clones and drops some. The sample lists 130,000 to 150,000 clones; roughly 83% were seen once. Sequencing was done on a sample of PBMCs. The origin of the receptors is a female donor in good health and CMV-seronegative.

The rearrangement uses TRBV30 and TRBJ2-7, with a possible D match to TRBD1 (6 bases). Germline CDR1 and CDR2: GTSNPN and SVGIG (reference sequence). The V and J ends lost 1 base and 2 bases respectively, with 12 bases between them. CDR3 length: 14 residues. In DNA, the CDR3 is TGTGCCTGGAGTGGGACAGCTTGGACCTACGAGCAGTACTTC. Amino acids: CAWSGTAWTYEQYF.

This rearrangement joins TRBV2 to TRBJ2-7, with 9 positions matching TRBD2. This CDR3 comprises 14 residues. With 3 bases clipped from V and 2 bases from J, the junction kept 2 bases outside the gene matches. Per germline, CDR1 SNHLY and CDR2 FYNNEI. Written as DNA, the CDR3 is TGTGCCAGCAGTGAGGAGCGGGGGGCCTACGAGCAGTACTTC. Translating it yields CASSEERGAYEQYF.

This sequence joins TRBV27 and TRBJ1-6; TRBD1 agrees at 7 bases. The germline V gene encodes CDR1 MNHEY and CDR2 SMNVEV (reference sequence). This CDR3 is built from 13 residues. The J segment lost 10 bases and the V segment lost 4 bases, leaving 4 bases of the junction unmatched. In nucleotides, the CDR3 is TGTGCCAGCAGTTCACAGGGGCGGTCACCCCTCCACTTT. As protein: CASSSQGRSPLHF.

V is TRBV23-1 and J is TRBJ1-5, with TRBD1 matching 7 bases. TRBV23-1 has ORF status, its function being uncertain. This CDR3 is 15 amino acids long. The J segment lost 4 bases and the V segment lost 8 bases, leaving 11 bases of the junction unmatched. The CDR3 coding sequence is TGCGCCAGCGGGATCAGACAGGGTGGGAATCAGCCCCAGCATTTT. Its protein product is CASGIRQGGNQPQHF.

The chain recombines TRBV5-4 with TRBJ2-7, with 10 bases that match TRBD1. The germline V gene encodes CDR1 SGHNT and CDR2 YYREEE (reference sequence). The CDR3 sequence is 14 residues long. With V trimmed by 4 bases and J by 2 bases, 3 bases remained unmatched. CDR3 sequence (DNA): TGTGCCAGCAGCCGGACAGGGGGAACCTACGAGCAGTACTTC. Its protein is CASSRTGGTYEQYF. The whole variable domain, filled in from reference TRBV5-4 and TRBJ2-7, reads ETGVTQSPTHLIKTRGQQVTLRCSSQSGHNTVSWYQQALGQGPQFIFQYYREEENGRGNFPPRFSGLQFPNYSSELNVNALELDDSALYLCASSRTGGTYEQYFGPGTRLTVT.

Regarding this clone: The sample contains more than one DNA sequence encoding this CDR3. The chain couples TRBV5-1 to TRBJ2-1; D possibly corresponds to TRBD2 (5 bases). The CDR3 is made up of 14 amino acids. The germline CDR1 and CDR2 sequences are SGHRS and YFSETQ. V lost 0 bases and J 3 bases, leaving 7 bases between the germline ends. The CDR3: CASSLGGSYNEQFF. The CDR3 DNA is TGCGCCAGCAGCTTGGGTGGGAGCTACAATGAGCAGTTCTTC.

V is TRBV13 and J is TRBJ2-5; D is unclear. The CDR3 length is 13 residues. V lost 0 bases to trimming and J lost 11 bases, with 13 bases between them. Germline V CDR1 and CDR2: PRHDT, FYEKMQ (reference sequence). In DNA, the CDR3 is TGTGCCAGCAGCTTAGGCCCCAAGGCGGAGCAGTACTTC. Translation gives CASSLGPKAEQYF.

The V and J genes are TRBV7-8 and TRBJ1-1; maybe TRBD1 (6 bases). Germline CDR1 is SGHVS and CDR2 is FQNEAQ. Trimming pared 5 bases from V and 5 bases from J, leaving 24 bases between. This CDR3 is built from 17 residues. CDR3: CASSLQASTPQGTEAFF. The DNA of the CDR3 is TGTGCCAGCAGCCTCCAGGCATCCACCCCTCAGGGGACTGAAGCTTTCTTT.

As DNA, the CDR3 is TGTGCCAGCAGCTTAGTATCTGCTCTAGAGGGCCAGCCCCAGCATTTT. It yields the protein CASSLVSALEGQPQHF. The chain recombines TRBV7-8 with TRBJ1-5; D not resolved. This CDR3 spans 16 amino acids. The V gene's germline CDR1 is SGHVS and CDR2 FQNEAQ. V lost 1 base and J 7 bases, leaving 17 bases between the germline ends. The full variable domain, with the rest looked up from reference TRBV7-8 and TRBJ1-5, is GAGVSQSPRYKVAKRGQDVALRCDPISGHVSLFWYQQALGQGPEFLTYFQNEAQLDKSGLPSDRFFAERPEGSVSTLKIQRTQQEDSAVYLCASSLVSALEGQPQHFGDGTRLSIL.

Comments on this clone: This likely comes from a read error, as the CDR3 has no conserved phenylalanine or tryptophan at its end. The chain carries TRBV9 and TRBJ1-2; 7 bases map to TRBD1. CDR1 is SGDLS, CDR2 YYNGEE, per germline. CDR3 size: 15 residues. With V trimmed by 3 bases and J by 4 bases, 9 bases remained unmatched. Here the CDR3 reads CASSAQQGKPYGYTV. Written as DNA, the CDR3 is TGTGCCAGCAGCGCCCAACAGGGGAAGCCCTATGGCTACACCGTC.

This sequence joins TRBV7-9 and TRBJ2-5; 7 positions agree with TRBD1. Germline V CDR1 and CDR2: SEHNR, FQNEAQ (reference sequence). J was trimmed by 3 bases and V by 5 bases; bases with no gene match: 15. The CDR3 loop spans 17 amino acids. The CDR3 reads CASSQGRYSGTEETQYF. The CDR3 bases are TGTGCCAGCAGCCAGGGACGATACTCCGGGACAGAAGAGACCCAGTACTTC.

The rearrangement links TRBV5-6 to TRBJ2-5; possibly TRBD1 for D (6 bases). Trimming removed 4 bases at V and 5 bases at J, with 15 bases between. CDR3 length: 14 amino acids. In germline, CDR1 is SGHDT, CDR2 YYEEEE. CDR3 region: CASSNRQELETQYF. CDR3 nucleotide sequence: TGTGCCAGCAGCAACCGACAGGAGCTGGAGACCCAGTACTTC.

This clone was found a few times. The J gene is TRBJ2-2, the V gene TRBV28, with 10 bases that match TRBD1. From germline, CDR1 is MDHEN and CDR2 SYDVKM. Unmatched junction bases numbered 4, after V lost 6 bases and J lost 3 bases. The CDR3 totals 15 residues. The CDR3 DNA follows: TGTGCCAGCAGCCGTGGACAGGGGGACACCGGGGAGCTGTTTTTT. Amino acids: CASSRGQGDTGELFF.

The chain is built from TRBV7-8 and TRBJ1-1; D call uncertain. There are 13 residues in the CDR3. Trimming pared 5 bases from V and 1 base from J, leaving 8 bases between. The V gene's germline CDR1 is SGHVS and CDR2 FQNEAQ. The DNA of the CDR3 is TGTGCCAGCAGCCCTCGGTGGAACACTGAAGCTTTCTTT. Protein: CASSPRWNTEAFF.

The gene calls are TRBV30 and TRBJ1-2; maybe TRBD1 (6 bases). Per the germline V gene, CDR1 is GTSNPN and CDR2 is SVGIG (reference sequence). The CDR3 is 12 residues long. Trimming pared 4 bases from V and 2 bases from J, leaving 8 bases between. The DNA for the CDR3 is TGTGCCTGGACTCAGGGGAACTATGGCTACACCTTC. This encodes CAWTQGNYGYTF.

This sequence joins TRBV11-2 and TRBJ2-4, with 9 bases that match TRBD1. The CDR3 totals 13 residues. Losses at the gene ends were 4 bases for V and 7 bases for J; bases not matched to a gene: 2. Germline CDR1 reads SGHAT; CDR2 reads FQNNGV. CDR3 sequence (DNA): TGTGCCAGCAGCTACGGGACAGGGAACATTCAGTACTTC. Amino acid sequence: CASSYGTGNIQYF.

The chain employs TRBV11-2 and TRBJ2-2; possibly TRBD2 for D (7 bases). The V gene lost 5 bases and the J gene lost 3 bases, with 16 bases spanning the gap. The germline V gene encodes CDR1 SGHAT and CDR2 FQNNGV. CDR3 length: 16 residues. The CDR3 is CASSQRGGGDTGELFF. CDR3 DNA sequence: TGTGCCAGCAGCCAAAGGGGAGGGGGGGACACCGGGGAGCTGTTTTTT. The variable domain in full, completed from reference TRBV11-2 and TRBJ2-2, reads EAGVAQSPRYKIIEKRQSVAFWCNPISGHATLYWYQQILGQGPKLLIQFQNNGVVDDSQLPKDRFSAERLKGVDSTLKIQPAKLEDSAVYLCASSQRGGGDTGELFFGEGSRLTVL.

The chain has TRBV28 and TRBJ1-5, with TRBD1 identical over 7 bases. Germline V CDR1 and CDR2: MDHEN, SYDVKM. The CDR3 sequence is 15 residues long. Losses at the gene ends were 4 bases for V and 2 bases for J; bases not matched to a gene: 5. The CDR3 sequence is CASSSLDRGNQPQHF. In DNA form, the CDR3 reads TGTGCCAGCAGTTCACTCGACAGGGGCAATCAGCCCCAGCATTTT.

This chain uses TRBV30 with TRBJ2-1; 8 bases are a match to TRBD2. Germline trimming cut 2 bases from V and 0 bases from J; bases unmatched to any gene: 3. Germline V CDR1 and CDR2: GTSNPN, SVGIG (reference sequence). The CDR3 consists of 15 residues. CDR3 in DNA: TGTGCCTGGAGTCTAGCGGGTTACTCCTACAATGAGCAGTTCTTC. Protein sequence: CAWSLAGYSYNEQFF.

The chain links TRBV4-3 to TRBJ2-1; 12 positions agree with TRBD2. Germline values: CDR1 LGHNA, CDR2 YSLEER. The CDR3 sequence is 15 residues long. V lost 6 bases and J lost 8; bases outside the gene matches: 8. In DNA, the CDR3 is TGCGCCAGCAGACTGCTAGCGGGAGGGCCCTATGAGCAGTTCTTC. Its protein product is CASRLLAGGPYEQFF.

V and J are TRBV6-1 and TRBJ1-6, with TRBD1 matching over 7 bases. From germline, CDR1 is MNHNS and CDR2 SASEGT. There are 16 residues in the CDR3. The ends lost 4 bases at V and 7 bases at J; junction bases unmatched: 10. The CDR3 DNA sequence: TGTGCCAGCAGTGGGAGCCGGGACAGTAAGAATTCACCCCTCCACTTT. Protein sequence: CASSGSRDSKNSPLHF.

CDR3 amino acids: CSVGDRYNEQFF. CDR3 coding DNA: TGCAGCGTTGGGGACAGGTACAATGAGCAGTTCTTC. This chain joins TRBV29-1 and TRBJ2-1; 8 bases line up with TRBD1. This CDR3 has 12 residues. The J segment lost 4 bases and the V segment lost 4 bases, leaving 0 bases of the junction unmatched. The germline gives CDR1 SQVTM, CDR2 ANQGSEA.

V usage is TRBV10-1 and J usage is TRBJ2-5; 11 bases fit TRBD2. The V and J ends lost 1 base and 0 bases, in that order; junction bases with no gene match: 10. The CDR3 consists of 19 residues. CDR1 WNHNN and CDR2 SYGVQD come from the germline V gene (reference sequence). The CDR3 bases are TGCGCCAGCAGTGAGTTTAGCGGGGGGGTGTGGGGGAACCAAGAGACCCAGTACTTC. This gives the protein CASSEFSGGVWGNQETQYF.

The J gene is TRBJ1-1, the V gene TRBV29-1; 10 bases line up with TRBD1. Germline values: CDR1 SQVTM, CDR2 ANQGSEA. This CDR3 contains 17 residues. V shed 5 bases, J shed 5 bases, and the junction held 17 bases outside the gene matches. The CDR3 sequence: CSVQTSGQGPLATEAFF. The CDR3 nucleotides are TGCAGCGTTCAAACCTCGGGACAGGGGCCCTTGGCGACTGAAGCTTTCTTT. Full variable domain (missing parts from reference TRBV29-1 and TRBJ1-1): SAVISQKPSRDICQRGTSLTIQCQVDSQVTMMFWYRQQPGQSLTLIATANQGSEATYESGFVIDKFPISRPNLTFSTLTVSNMSPEDSSIYLCSVQTSGQGPLATEAFFGQGTRLTVV.